This is a list of T cell receptor beta chains from one sample in a study of T cell repertoires in cytomegalovirus infection. These receptors' targets are unknown. TCRdb re-called the reads through MiXCR, storing one row per CDR3 protein. The sample records 60,000 to 75,000 distinct CDR3 sequences, under 25% being singletons. Sequencing used PBMCs, sequenced either directly or after in vitro stimulation (not recorded which). The receptors here all came from a human donor in good health (CMV status not recorded). Some clones in this sample may be carry-over from other donors' samples. CDR3s include the opening cysteine and the closing phenylalanine or tryptophan. A D gene is named only where the DNA matches it firmly. Size is stated for part of the rows, as once, few or many counts, or as a class when the clone is expanded.

V gene	clone size	D gene	J gene	CDR3 protein	CDR3 DNA
TRBV15	many	TRBD1	TRBJ2-5	CATSQTGGETQYF	TGTGCCACCAGCCAGACAGGGGGAGAGACCCAGTACTTC
TRBV30	few	TRBD2	TRBJ2-7	CAWSLSSGPYEQYF	TGTGCCTGGAGTCTGTCTAGCGGCCCCTACGAGCAGTACTTC
TRBV5-4	.	TRBD2	TRBJ2-3	CASSLGGLAGDTQYF	TGTGCCAGCAGCTTAGGAGGACTAGCGGGAGATACGCAGTATTTT
TRBV20-1	.	.	TRBJ2-7	CSAEGDSYEQYF	TGCAGTGCCGAGGGGGATTCCTACGAGCAGTACTTC
TRBV19	.	TRBD1	TRBJ1-2	CASSRQGVAGYTF	TGTGCCAGTAGTCGACAGGGGGTTGCTGGCTACACCTTC
TRBV5-1	few	.	TRBJ2-7	CASSHPQGLGEQYF	TGCGCCAGCAGCCATCCACAGGGATTGGGCGAGCAGTACTTC
TRBV15	.	.	TRBJ1-2	CATSRDGRNGYTF	TGTGCCACCAGCAGAGATGGCCGGAATGGCTACACCTTC
TRBV6-1	few	.	TRBJ1-4	CASRQDEKLFF	TGTGCCAGTCGACAGGATGAAAAACTGTTTTTT
TRBV6-1	.	TRBD2	TRBJ2-4	CASSRIQVGGNIQYF	TGTGCCAGCAGTCGGATACAGGTGGGAGGGAACATTCAGTACTTC
TRBV6-2/TRBV6-3	few	TRBD2	TRBJ2-3	CASSQRASGASTDTQYF	TGTGCCAGCAGCCAGCGGGCTAGCGGAGCTAGCACAGATACGCAGTATTTT
TRBV10-3	few	TRBD1	TRBJ2-1	CAISGQVGLNEQFF	TGTGCCATCAGCGGACAGGTCGGACTCAATGAGCAGTTCTTC
TRBV7-2	many	TRBD2	TRBJ2-3	CASSVPGLATDTQYF	TGTGCCAGCAGCGTTCCGGGACTAGCAACAGATACGCAGTATTTT
TRBV12-3/TRBV12-4	many	TRBD2	TRBJ2-7	CASRGLAGVGEQYF	TGTGCCAGCAGAGGACTAGCGGGAGTGGGGGAGCAGTACTTC
TRBV7-2	.	TRBD1	TRBJ1-5	CASSLAGQSNQPQHF	TGTGCCAGCAGCCTAGCGGGACAGAGCAATCAGCCCCAGCATTTT
TRBV6-2/TRBV6-3	.	.	TRBJ2-5	CASGKTQYF	TGTGCCAGCGGGAAGACCCAGTACTTC
TRBV7-2	many	TRBD2	TRBJ2-1	CASSRGGGMGNEQFF	TGTGCCAGCAGCCGGGGGGGCGGGATGGGGAATGAGCAGTTCTTC
TRBV7-2	many	TRBD1	TRBJ1-5	CASSLASGGQPQHF	TGTGCCAGCAGCTTAGCTTCAGGGGGGCAGCCCCAGCATTTT
TRBV7-2	few	TRBD1	TRBJ1-5	CASSWDSLNQPQHF	TGTGCCAGCAGCTGGGACAGCCTCAATCAGCCCCAGCATTTT
TRBV12-3/TRBV12-4	many	TRBD1	TRBJ1-1	CASSPAGTVNTEAFF	TGTGCCAGCAGTCCCGCCGGGACAGTGAACACTGAAGCTTTCTTT
TRBV7-9	many	.	TRBJ2-3	CASSSARGGVSTDTQYF	TGTGCCAGCAGCTCTGCCCGAGGCGGGGTAAGCACAGATACGCAGTATTTT
TRBV19	.	TRBD1	TRBJ1-1	CATLDREDTEAFF	TGTGCCACCCTCGACAGGGAGGACACTGAAGCTTTCTTT
TRBV28	many	TRBD2	TRBJ2-7	CASSFGLAGRNEQYF	TGTGCCAGCAGTTTCGGACTAGCGGGAAGAAACGAGCAGTACTTC
TRBV7-4	few	TRBD1	TRBJ1-5	CASILGNRGFVCNQPQHF	TGTGCCAGCATCTTGGGGAACAGGGGGTTTGTTTGCAATCAGCCCCAGCATTTT
TRBV7-2	few	TRBD1	TRBJ1-2	CASSLGQGAGGGYTF	TGTGCCAGCAGCCTGGGACAGGGGGCTGGGGGTGGCTACACCTTC
TRBV28	many	.	TRBJ1-5	CASSPLNQPQHF	TGTGCCAGCAGTCCTCTTAATCAGCCCCAGCATTTT
TRBV12-3/TRBV12-4	.	TRBD2	TRBJ2-1	CASSLETSGYNEQFF	TGTGCCAGCAGTTTGGAGACTAGCGGATACAATGAGCAGTTCTTC
TRBV7-2	many	TRBD1	TRBJ2-1	CASSLGRRQGLNEQFF	TGTGCCAGCAGCTTAGGGAGGCGACAGGGGCTTAATGAGCAGTTCTTC
TRBV6-5	few	TRBD2	TRBJ2-1	CASTPPPRLAGGPSNEQFF	TGTGCCAGCACCCCCCCCCCGCGACTAGCGGGAGGGCCCTCCAATGAGCAGTTCTTC
TRBV20-1	few	TRBD2	TRBJ2-5	CSARDLVGTSRETQYF	TGCAGTGCTAGAGACCTCGTCGGGACTAGCAGAGAGACCCAGTACTTC
TRBV2	.	.	TRBJ2-5	CAGRKEGTQYF	TGTGCCGGAAGAAAAGAGGGGACCCAGTACTTC
TRBV6-4	many	.	TRBJ2-2	CASSLPGQWNTGELFF	TGTGCCAGCAGTTTACCGGGACAATGGAACACCGGGGAGCTGTTTTTT
TRBV10-3	many	TRBD1	TRBJ1-2	CAIRRQGQNYGYTF	TGTGCCATCAGAAGACAGGGTCAAAACTATGGCTACACCTTC
TRBV4-3	.	TRBD2	TRBJ2-1	CASSHGLAGAREQFF	TGCGCCAGCAGCCATGGACTAGCGGGAGCGCGTGAGCAGTTCTTC
TRBV7-2	many	TRBD2	TRBJ2-2	CASSVSGRATGELFF	TGTGCCAGCAGCGTTAGCGGGAGGGCCACCGGGGAGCTGTTTTTT
TRBV12-3/TRBV12-4	.	.	TRBJ1-4	CASRSGTLEKLFF	TGTGCCAGCAGGTCAGGGACTCTTGAAAAACTGTTTTTT
TRBV11-2	many	.	TRBJ2-1	CASSLDSLARSSYNEQFF	TGTGCCAGCAGCTTAGATTCCCTCGCTAGAAGCTCCTACAATGAGCAGTTCTTC
TRBV4-1	.	.	TRBJ2-2	CASSQGAPTGELFF	TGCGCCAGCAGCCAGGGCGCCCCCACCGGGGAGCTGTTTTTT
TRBV30	.	.	TRBJ2-7	CAWIASDHGGEQYF	TGTGCCTGGATTGCTTCAGATCACGGGGGCGAGCAGTACTTC
TRBV7-9	.	.	TRBJ1-1	CASSSRDSNTEAFF	TGTGCCAGCAGCTCCCGGGATTCAAACACTGAAGCTTTCTTT
TRBV27	few	.	TRBJ2-1	CASSLFRGDEQFF	TGTGCCAGCAGTTTATTCAGGGGTGATGAGCAGTTCTTC
TRBV25-1	.	.	TRBJ2-1	CASSEYTGSSYNEQFF	TGTGCCAGCAGTGAATATACGGGGAGCTCCTACAATGAGCAGTTCTTC
TRBV10-3	few	.	TRBJ2-2	CAITRTPNTGELFF	TGTGCCATTACTCGGACTCCCAACACCGGGGAGCTGTTTTTT
TRBV28	many	.	TRBJ2-7	CASSRNRDPRFHEQYF	TGTGCCAGCAGCCGGAACCGGGACCCAAGGTTTCACGAGCAGTACTTC
TRBV5-5	.	TRBD2	TRBJ2-1	CASSSLAGNNEQFF	TGTGCCAGCAGCTCACTAGCGGGGAACAATGAGCAGTTCTTC
TRBV6-6	few	.	TRBJ2-7	CASSHAQTGSYEQYF	TGTGCCAGCAGCCACGCCCAAACCGGGTCCTACGAGCAGTACTTC
TRBV4-3	few	.	TRBJ2-1	CASSQGTYNEQFF	TGCGCCAGCAGCCAAGGGACTTACAATGAGCAGTTCTTC
TRBV7-2	many	.	TRBJ1-4	CASSLVGLGEKLFF	TGTGCCAGCAGCTTAGTTGGGCTTGGAGAAAAACTGTTTTTT
TRBV12-3/TRBV12-4	.	TRBD1	TRBJ1-3	CASTLGQGTGNTIYF	TGTGCCAGCACCTTAGGACAGGGGACGGGAAACACCATATATTTT
TRBV2	few	TRBD1	TRBJ2-7	CASRDRGYEQYF	TGTGCCAGCAGGGACAGGGGGTACGAGCAGTACTTC
TRBV4-2	many	.	TRBJ1-4	CASSRDGGNEKLFF	TGTGCCAGCAGCCGGGACGGGGGAAATGAAAAACTGTTTTTT